Given below is one T cell receptor beta chain in context. Its antigen is undetermined. V lost 2 bases, J lost 2 bases, and 14 bases lay in between. Germline values: CDR1 SGDLS, CDR2 YYNGEE. The CDR3 spans 15 residues. This record belongs to a study of radiation and T cells in renal cell carcinoma. General study points: From baseline, blood top tumor clonotypes peaked at 2 weeks post-radiation.

TCRdb keeps only in-frame clones here, not all; method: immunoSEQ multiplex PCR. This table holds approximately 120,000 clones, around 80% found once. The time point denotes: baseline pretreatment blood. The treatment denotes: 15 Gy SBRT to primary tumor, nephrectomy 4 weeks later. Radiation-treated patients gave blood at baseline, week 2 and week 4. The chain has TRBV9 and TRBJ2-7; tentative D call: TRBD1 (7 bases). The clonotype originates from a woman aged 55-69 years with renal cell carcinoma. Sample: blood, taken from a patient whose treatment included radiotherapy and nephrectomy. This chain's CDR3 is CASSVGGQWAYEQYF. The CDR3 DNA follows: TGTGCCAGCAGCGTGGGGGGACAGTGGGCCTACGAGCAGTACTTC. Full variable domain (missing parts from reference TRBV9 and TRBJ2-7): DSGVTQTPKHLITATGQRVTLRCSPRSGDLSVYWYQQSLDQGLQFLIQYYNGEERAKGNILERFSAQQFPDLHSELNLSSLELGDSALYFCASSVGGQWAYEQYFGPGTRLTVT.